The 27 T cell receptor beta chains given below trace back to one sample, sequenced in a study of cytomegalovirus exposure and HLA in healthy donors. TCRdb's copy holds only in-frame clones and misses some; the assay was immunoSEQ multiplex PCR. This sample has some 270,000 clones, with 70% to 90% found just once. What was sequenced was PBMCs. The receptor source for this set is a woman under 30 in good health and CMV-seronegative.

The V gene is TRBV2, the J gene TRBJ1-5, with 9 bases lining up with TRBD1. The junction had 7 bases not matched to a gene; V was cut back by 6 bases and J by 4 bases. CDR1 and CDR2 from the germline V gene are SNHLY and FYNNEI. The CDR3 is 15 amino acids. In DNA, the CDR3 is TGTGCCAGCAGGAACAGGGGGCCGGGGAATCAGCCCCAGCATTTT. It codes for CASRNRGPGNQPQHF.

The chain employs TRBV19 and TRBJ2-1; TRBD2 aligns across 8 bases. The CDR3 sequence is 17 residues long. Germline CDR1 is LNHDA and CDR2 is SQIVND (reference sequence). The V gene end was trimmed by 6 bases and the J gene end by 0 bases; junction bases not matched to a gene: 10. For the CDR3, the DNA is TGTGCCAGTAGCATTCAAGGGAGCGGGAGCTCCTACAATGAGCAGTTCTTC. Amino acid sequence: CASSIQGSGSSYNEQFF.

The CDR3 region is CASRAGDLNTGELFF. In DNA form, the CDR3 reads TGTGCCAGCAGGGCGGGGGACCTGAACACCGGGGAGCTGTTTTTT. The chain carries TRBV7-9 and TRBJ2-2, with TRBD2 matching over 7 bases. Trimming removed 6 bases from V and 1 base from J; junction bases left unmatched: 5. Germline V gives CDR1 SEHNR, CDR2 FQNEAQ (reference sequence). The CDR3 runs 15 residues.

The CDR3 sequence is CASSERASGRDNEQFF. For the CDR3, the DNA is TGTGCCAGCAGTGAACGAGCTAGCGGGAGGGATAATGAGCAGTTCTTC. The rearrangement joins TRBV6-1 to TRBJ2-1, with TRBD2 matching over 12 bases. The CDR3 has 16 amino acids. Germline V gene lookup returns CDR1 MNHNS and CDR2 SASEGT. V trimming: 2 bases; J trimming: 7 bases; junction bases outside the gene matches: 6.

This clone was seen more than once but under ten times. The V and J genes are TRBV10-1 and TRBJ1-6; 7 bases align to TRBD1. The CDR3 consists of 15 residues. J gave up 7 bases and V 2 bases, and 5 bases lay outside the gene matches. Looked up from germline, CDR1 is WNHNN and CDR2 is SYGVQD (reference sequence). The CDR3 protein is CASSEGDSENSPLHF. CDR3 DNA: TGCGCCAGCAGTGAGGGGGACAGTGAGAATTCACCCCTCCACTTT.

Concerning this clone itself: One end of the junction varies from germline; a read error may be responsible. This sequence joins TRBV7-2 and TRBJ2-1; 10 nucleotides line up with TRBD2. The germline V gene has CDR1 SGHTA and CDR2 FQGNSA. CDR3 length equals 15 residues. CDR3 protein: CASSLAGVANNEQFF. As DNA, the CDR3 is TGTGCCAGCAGCCTAGCGGGAGTGGCTAACAATGAGCAGTTCTTC.

This chain uses TRBV11-2 with TRBJ2-2, with no clear D. Germline CDR1 reads SGHAT; CDR2 reads FQNNGV. Trimming shortened V by 2 bases and J by 4 bases, and 8 bases separated the two germline ends. This CDR3 is built from 14 residues. The CDR3 region is CASSLRRPTGELFF. The CDR3 coding sequence is TGTGCCAGCAGCTTAAGGAGACCCACCGGGGAGCTGTTTTTT.

The chain carries TRBV11-3 and TRBJ2-1; TRBD2 matches 12 bases. V lost 5 bases and J lost 3; bases outside the gene matches: 5. Germline-derived CDR1 and CDR2 are SGHNT and YENEEA. The CDR3 contains 16 residues. DNA of the CDR3: TGTGCCAGCAGCCCAAGGACTAGCGGGATCTACAATGAGCAGTTCTTC. Translation gives CASSPRTSGIYNEQFF.

The chain is built from TRBV5-1 and TRBJ2-2; TRBD2 matches at 8 bases. The CDR3 totals 15 residues. V shed 4 bases, J shed 2 bases, and the junction held 4 bases outside the gene matches. The V gene's germline CDR1 is SGHRS and CDR2 YFSETQ. The CDR3 loop is CASSPGTSNTGELFF. The CDR3, as DNA: TGCGCCAGCAGCCCCGGGACTAGTAACACCGGGGAGCTGTTTTTT.

In regard to this clone: Other DNA sequences in this specimen translate into the identical CDR3. The chain has TRBV7-9 and TRBJ2-7; 7 positions agree with TRBD2. CDR3 length: 14 residues. The germline CDR1 and CDR2 sequences are SEHNR and FQNEAQ (reference sequence). Germline trimming cut 5 bases from V and 1 base from J; bases unmatched to any gene: 5. In nucleotides, the CDR3 is TGTGCCAGCAGCCGAGAGGGAGGGTCCTACGAGCAGTACTTC. Amino acid sequence: CASSREGGSYEQYF.

The chain employs TRBV2 and TRBJ2-7; perhaps TRBD1 as D (6 bases). There are 13 residues in the CDR3. Germline V lookup: CDR1 SNHLY, CDR2 FYNNEI. V was shortened by 9 bases and J by 0 bases, with 12 bases between the two germline ends. The CDR3 DNA reads as TGTGCCAGGGGGGACACGAGCTCCTACGAGCAGTACTTC. Protein: CARGDTSSYEQYF. The variable domain in full, with the rest retrieved from reference TRBV2 and TRBJ2-7, is EPEVTQTPSHQVTQMGQEVILRCVPISNHLYFYWYRQILGQKVEFLVSFYNNEISEKSEIFDDQFSVERPDGSNFTLKIRSTKLEDSAMYFCARGDTSSYEQYFGPGTRLTVT.

J is TRBJ1-5 and V is TRBV28, with a possible D match to TRBD1 (5 bases). Germline V lookup: CDR1 MDHEN, CDR2 SYDVKM. The length of the CDR3 is 15 residues. Trimming removed 7 bases from V and 0 bases from J, with 13 bases in between. The CDR3 DNA is TGTGCCAGCAAAGGGAGGGGTAGTAGCAATCAGCCCCAGCATTTT. Protein product: CASKGRGSSNQPQHF.

The rearrangement links TRBV5-1 to TRBJ1-1, with TRBD1 as a possible D gene (5 bases). Trimming removed 7 bases from V and 4 bases from J, with 14 bases in between. This CDR3 has 13 residues. Germline V gene sequence: CDR1 SGHRS, CDR2 YFSETQ. Here the CDR3 DNA reads TGCGCCAGCGCCTATTTGGGGGGCACTGAAGCTTTCTTT. Translated, it gives CASAYLGGTEAFF. Based on the CDR3 plus reference TRBV5-1 and TRBJ1-1, the full variable domain is KAGVTQTPRYLIKTRGQQVTLSCSPISGHRSVSWYQQTPGQGLQFLFEYFSETQRNKGNFPGRFSGRQFSNSRSEMNVSTLELGDSALYLCASAYLGGTEAFFGQGTRLTVV.

The V call is TRBV28, the J call TRBJ1-5; a possible D gene is TRBD1 (5 bases). The CDR3 contains 12 residues. The V gene lost 1 base and the J gene lost 7 bases, with 5 bases spanning the gap. The germline V gene encodes CDR1 MDHEN and CDR2 SYDVKM. Here the CDR3 reads CASSLSGQPQHF. CDR3 in DNA: TGTGCCAGCAGTTTATCAGGGCAGCCCCAGCATTTT.

This chain joins TRBV18 and TRBJ2-7; a possible D gene is TRBD2 (5 bases). The V gene's germline CDR1 is KGHSH and CDR2 LQKENI. The CDR3 consists of 15 residues. Trimming took 3 bases from V and 4 from J, leaving 16 bases between them. Here the CDR3 reads CASSPEGGRSYEQYF. The CDR3 DNA sequence: TGTGCCAGCTCACCCGAGGGCGGAAGAAGTTACGAGCAGTACTTC.

The chain has TRBV29-1 and TRBJ1-4; the match to TRBD1 covers 7 bases. CDR1 SQVTM and CDR2 ANQGSEA come from the germline V gene. The V gene end was trimmed by 4 bases and the J gene end by 4 bases; junction bases not matched to a gene: 3. The CDR3 sequence is 13 residues long. The CDR3 loop is CSVAAGGNEKLFF. CDR3 sequence (DNA): TGCAGCGTTGCGGCAGGGGGTAATGAAAAACTGTTTTTT.

The chain joins TRBV4-3 to TRBJ1-2, with 9 bases identical to TRBD1. CDR3 length: 14 residues. Germline assignment: CDR1 LGHNA and CDR2 YSLEER. After removal of 3 bases from V and 10 bases from J, the junction contained 9 bases not matched to a gene. In DNA, the CDR3 is TGCGCCAGCAGCCATGCAGCCGGGACAGGGACCTACACCTTC. Translation gives CASSHAAGTGTYTF.

In its sample, this clone was seen a few times. Within the sample, other DNA sequences also encode this same CDR3. V usage is TRBV5-1 and J usage is TRBJ2-5; D is uncertain. V was shortened by 4 bases and J by 0 bases, with 4 bases between the two germline ends. Germline V lookup: CDR1 SGHRS, CDR2 YFSETQ. This CDR3 has 12 amino acids. The CDR3 DNA is TGCGCCAGCAGCCCCTACCAAGAGACCCAGTACTTC. Its protein is CASSPYQETQYF.

The gene calls are TRBV4-3 and TRBJ2-1, with 8 bases matching TRBD2. The germline V gene has CDR1 LGHNA and CDR2 YSLEER. The CDR3 totals 17 residues. V gave up 0 bases and J gave up 9 bases; unmatched junction bases: 13. The CDR3 reads CASSQDPHGGESGEQFF. For the CDR3, the DNA is TGCGCCAGCAGCCAAGACCCCCACGGGGGGGAATCTGGTGAGCAGTTCTTC.

This clone appeared a few times. The chain employs TRBV30 and TRBJ1-4; possibly TRBD1 for D (5 bases). This CDR3 region has 15 residues. The germline V gene encodes CDR1 GTSNPN and CDR2 SVGIG (reference sequence). Deletions cut 4 bases from V and 8 bases from J, with 20 bases between. The CDR3 nucleotides read TGTGCCTGGAAGCCAAAGGGGCCCGATATAGAAAAACTGTTTTTT. Protein sequence: CAWKPKGPDIEKLFF.

The chain joins TRBV6-4 to TRBJ2-1; 13 bases line up with TRBD2. Trimming cost V 0 bases and J 8 bases; bases outside gene matches: 10. The CDR3 extends over 18 amino acids. The germline V gene has CDR1 MRHNA and CDR2 SNTAGT. This CDR3 is CASSDSTSGGKAIDEQFF. CDR3 nucleotide sequence: TGTGCCAGCAGTGACTCGACTAGCGGGGGGAAGGCCATAGATGAGCAGTTCTTC.

This chain joins TRBV9 and TRBJ2-5, with D perhaps matching TRBD1 (5 bases). CDR3 size: 14 residues. Trimming stripped 1 base from V and 5 bases from J, with 12 bases between. Per germline, CDR1 SGDLS and CDR2 YYNGEE. DNA for the CDR3: TGTGCCAGCAGCGTAACAGGCTTGGGGGAGACCCAGTACTTC. It encodes CASSVTGLGETQYF.

Comments on this clone: Other DNA sequences in this sample translate to the same CDR3. The V gene is TRBV19, the J gene TRBJ1-2, with 9 bases lining up with TRBD1. There are 12 residues in the CDR3. Germline CDR1 and CDR2: LNHDA and SQIVND (reference sequence). V shed 9 bases, J shed 6 bases, and the junction held 5 bases outside the gene matches. The CDR3 reads CASRGQGDGYTF. The CDR3 region has the DNA TGTGCCAGCCGGGGACAGGGAGATGGCTACACCTTC.

The chain employs TRBV19 and TRBJ2-3, with 7 bases matching TRBD1. The ends lost 3 bases at V and 0 bases at J; junction bases unmatched: 3. There are 15 residues in the CDR3. Germline loops: CDR1 LNHDA, CDR2 SQIVND (reference sequence). The CDR3 DNA is TGTGCCAGTAGTATCGGGACAGCGAGCACAGATACGCAGTATTTT. It translates to CASSIGTASTDTQYF.

The chain is built from TRBV7-9 and TRBJ2-5, with a tentative D call TRBD1 (6 bases). Trimming removed 5 bases from V and 5 bases from J, with 15 bases in between. This CDR3 has 14 amino acids. Per germline, CDR1 SEHNR and CDR2 FQNEAQ (reference sequence). CDR3 sequence: CASSDRNGMETQYF. CDR3 nucleotide sequence: TGTGCCAGCAGCGACAGGAACGGGATGGAGACCCAGTACTTC.

The V gene is TRBV6-5, the J gene TRBJ2-1; 12 nucleotides line up with TRBD2. CDR3 length equals 15 residues. Trimming took 2 bases from V and 8 from J; bases not matched to a gene: 4. Germline V gene sequence: CDR1 MNHEY, CDR2 SVGAGI. CDR3 sequence reads: CASSYGASGGDEQFF. CDR3 bases: TGTGCCAGCAGTTACGGGGCTAGCGGGGGGGATGAGCAGTTCTTC.

The CDR3: CASSYSYLGTGNTIYF. Here the CDR3 DNA reads TGTGCCAGCAGTTACTCGTACCTGGGCACTGGAAACACCATATATTTT. V is TRBV6-5 and J is TRBJ1-3; D is unresolved. The V end lost 0 bases, the J end lost 2 bases, and 11 bases lay between the germline ends. The CDR3 sequence is 16 residues long. In germline, CDR1 is MNHEY, CDR2 SVGAGI.